This entry lists 27 T cell receptor beta chains sequenced from one sample in a study of vaccination effects on CD4 cells after COVID-19. The antigens these receptors bind are not known. Expansion of antigen-specific CD4+ T cells with viral peptide pools was carried out by the ViraFEST assay before sequencing. Subsequent to approximately 11 days of culture, CD4+ T cells were isolated. People in the vaccine group had not been infected with SARS-CoV-2 before, and their nucleocapsid antibodies were negative. Using immunoSEQ multiplex PCR, the repertoire was profiled, and TCRdb retains in-frame clones only, with some absent. Among 30,000 to 45,000 clones, roughly 66% were seen once, and the ten largest hold around 14%. This specimen consisted of CD4+ T cells from PBMCs cultured with HCoV-OC43 spike peptides, obtained before COVID-19 vaccination. The sample's subset: HCoV-OC43 spike overlapping peptide pool stimulation. These receptors were obtained from a human donor who received a COVID-19 vaccine.

V and J are TRBV7-2 and TRBJ2-6; D perhaps matches TRBD2 (5 bases). This CDR3 region has 16 residues. Deletions cut 0 bases from V and 3 bases from J, with 9 bases between. CDR1 is SGHTA, CDR2 FQGNSA, per germline. The CDR3 region has the DNA TGTGCCAGCAGCTTAGCGAGGGCTATTGGGGCCAACGTCCTGACTTTC. Its protein is CASSLARAIGANVLTF.

This clone occurred many times. Distinct nucleotide sequences in the sample also encode this CDR3. The chain employs TRBV6-1 and TRBJ2-5, with 12 nucleotides matching TRBD2. This CDR3 comprises 15 residues. CDR1 is MNHNS, CDR2 SASEGT, per germline. V dropped 2 bases and J dropped 2; count of bases not matched to a gene: 0. The CDR3 nucleotides are TGTGCCAGCAGTGAACTAGCGGGGGGGCAAGAGACCCAGTACTTC. This sequence encodes CASSELAGGQETQYF.

J is TRBJ1-6 and V is TRBV11-2, with 7 bases matching TRBD1. This CDR3 is built from 15 residues. In germline, CDR1 is SGHAT, CDR2 FQNNGV. The trim removed 1 base at V and 6 bases at J, leaving 3 bases unmatched. The CDR3 sequence is CASSLVGTANSPLHF. In DNA, the CDR3 is TGTGCCAGCAGCTTAGTCGGGACAGCTAATTCACCCCTCCACTTT.

The sample holds one count of this clone. One end of the junction varies from germline; a read error may be responsible. The chain joins TRBV2 to TRBJ2-3; 12 bases map to TRBD2. The CDR3 has 15 residues. CDR1 and CDR2 (germline): SNHLY, FYNNEI. The CDR3 DNA reads as TGTGCCAGCACTGAACGGACTAGCGGGGCAGATACGCAGTATTTT. Amino acid sequence: CASTERTSGADTQYF.

The chain has TRBV15 and TRBJ2-2, with TRBD2 matching 8 bases. The length of the CDR3 is 17 residues. CDR1 and CDR2 from the germline V gene are LNHNV and YYDKDF (reference sequence). V lost 0 bases to trimming and J lost 7 bases; unmatched junction nucleotides: 10. The CDR3 coding sequence is TGTGCCACCAGCAGAGAGCCCCCGGGCGGGGGGAGCGGGGAGCTGTTTTTT. Its translation: CATSREPPGGGSGELFF.

This sequence joins TRBV6-5 and TRBJ2-7; D possibly corresponds to TRBD1 (6 bases). V lost 0 bases, J lost 2 bases, and 11 bases lay in between. The CDR3 length is 15 residues. The V gene's germline CDR1 is MNHEY and CDR2 SVGAGI. The CDR3 region is CASSYSSQGPYEQYF. CDR3 nucleotides: TGTGCCAGCAGTTACTCGAGCCAGGGGCCCTACGAGCAGTACTTC.

This clone was detected only a few times. The J gene is TRBJ1-2, the V gene TRBV20-1; D is ambiguous. Germline lookup yields CDR1 DFQATT and CDR2 SNEGSKA (reference sequence). The CDR3 sequence is 11 residues long. Between the trimmed V and J ends, which lost 1 base and 6 bases, there was a span of 6 bases. CDR3 sequence: CSARAGDGYTF. In DNA, the CDR3 is TGCAGTGCTAGAGCCGGGGATGGCTACACCTTC.

J is TRBJ1-6 and V is TRBV4-1; a weak D match, TRBD1 (5 bases). Trimming left V 1 base short and J 7 bases short, with 20 bases between. The CDR3 spans 18 residues. Germline V gene sequence: CDR1 MGHRA, CDR2 YSYEKL. CDR3 protein: CASSQGRVVQGRNSPLHF. CDR3 in DNA: TGCGCCAGCAGCCAAGGTCGGGTGGTCCAGGGCAGGAATTCACCCCTCCACTTT.

The sample holds a few counts of this clone. Other DNA sequences in this sample translate to the same CDR3. This chain joins TRBV12-3 or TRBV12-4 and TRBJ1-2; TRBD1 might be the D (5 bases). Trimming pared 0 bases from V and 4 bases from J, leaving 6 bases between. The CDR3 consists of 13 residues. CDR3 sequence: CASSLAGPYGYTF. CDR3 coding DNA: TGTGCCAGCAGTTTAGCGGGACCCTATGGCTACACCTTC.

This sequence joins TRBV6-6 and TRBJ1-4; 7 nucleotides match TRBD1. V shed 4 bases, J shed 8 bases, and the junction held 10 bases outside the gene matches. CDR1 and CDR2 from the germline V gene are MNHNY and SVGAGI (reference sequence). The length of the CDR3 is 15 residues. CDR3 sequence (DNA): TGTGCCAGCAGTTCTTCCGACAGGGACTTAGAAAAACTGTTTTTT. As protein: CASSSSDRDLEKLFF.

The J gene is TRBJ2-3, the V gene TRBV12-5, with 7 bases matching TRBD2. Germline assignment: CDR1 LGHNT and CDR2 FRNRAP. Trimming cost V 6 bases and J 1 base; bases outside gene matches: 10. The CDR3 runs to 16 residues. The CDR3 sequence is CASGFGSGIGTDTQYF. As DNA, the CDR3 is TGTGCTAGTGGGTTTGGAAGCGGGATCGGCACAGATACGCAGTATTTT.

This clone showed up just a few times. The chain couples TRBV10-1 to TRBJ1-1; D uncertain. The CDR3 consists of 15 residues. V lost 1 base and J lost 0, with 9 bases in between. Germline CDR1 is WNHNN and CDR2 is SYGVQD (reference sequence). CDR3 loop: CASSEYVGLNTEAFF. CDR3 sequence (DNA): TGCGCCAGCAGTGAGTACGTGGGCTTGAACACTGAAGCTTTCTTT.

The gene calls are TRBV2 and TRBJ2-6, with 11 positions matching TRBD2. V gave up 6 bases and J gave up 4 bases; unmatched junction bases: 11. Per the germline V gene, CDR1 is SNHLY and CDR2 is FYNNEI. The CDR3 is 18 amino acids. The CDR3 region is CASRRWLAGGTGANVLTF. CDR3 nucleotide sequence: TGTGCCAGCAGGAGGTGGCTAGCGGGAGGAACCGGGGCCAACGTCCTGACTTTC. Drawing the rest from reference TRBV2 and TRBJ2-6, the complete variable domain is EPEVTQTPSHQVTQMGQEVILRCVPISNHLYFYWYRQILGQKVEFLVSFYNNEISEKSEIFDDQFSVERPDGSNFTLKIRSTKLEDSAMYFCASRRWLAGGTGANVLTFGAGSRLTVL.

The chain uses TRBV7-2 and TRBJ2-7; a possible D gene is TRBD2 (5 bases). The CDR3 contains 14 residues. Germline assignment: CDR1 SGHTA and CDR2 FQGNSA. V dropped 5 bases and J dropped 0 bases, with 11 bases sitting between them. CDR3 DNA: TGTGCCAGCAGCGCCTCCCGGGACTCCTACGAGCAGTACTTC. Its protein product is CASSASRDSYEQYF.

The chain is built from TRBV27 and TRBJ2-1; tentatively, D is TRBD2 (6 bases). Germline V gene lookup returns CDR1 MNHEY and CDR2 SMNVEV (reference sequence). With 3 bases removed from V and 0 bases from J, the gap between germline ends came to 12 bases. The CDR3 sequence is 16 residues long. CDR3: CASSLGGTSSYNEQFF. The CDR3 nucleotides are TGTGCCAGCAGTTTGGGCGGGACGAGCTCCTACAATGAGCAGTTCTTC.

The V call is TRBV6-5, the J call TRBJ1-4; no clear D gene. V shed 5 bases and J shed 0 bases, with 7 bases lying between them. Looked up from germline, CDR1 is MNHEY and CDR2 is SVGAGI. The CDR3 contains 14 residues. CDR3 nucleotides: TGTGCCAGCAGTCGCACATCAACTAATGAAAAACTGTTTTTT. Translated, it gives CASSRTSTNEKLFF.

This chain uses TRBV5-1 with TRBJ2-1; TRBD1 matches 9 bases. Trimming took 0 bases from V and 10 from J; bases not matched to a gene: 26. CDR1 and CDR2 from the germline V gene are SGHRS and YFSETQ. There are 21 residues in the CDR3. The DNA of the CDR3 is TGCGCCAGCAGCTTGGCCTTTTCTCTAAGGGGACAGGGATTAGACGGTTTAGAGCAGTTCTTC. Translated: CASSLAFSLRGQGLDGLEQFF.

V gene TRBV6-5 combines with J gene TRBJ2-1; the D gene could be TRBD1 or TRBD2 (6 bases each). CDR1 is MNHEY and CDR2 is SVGAGI in the germline V gene. CDR3 length equals 15 residues. Trimming stripped 9 bases from V and 9 bases from J, with 24 bases between. The CDR3, as DNA: TGTGCCAGTACCGGGGGCTCTATTAGGTATAGTGAGCAGTTCTTC. This encodes CASTGGSIRYSEQFF.

The genes are TRBV19 and TRBJ2-2, with TRBD1 identical over 8 bases. V was pared by 6 bases and J by 4 bases, with 7 bases of the junction left unmatched. Germline V gene sequence: CDR1 LNHDA, CDR2 SQIVND (reference sequence). This CDR3 region has 15 residues. The CDR3: CASRSSGTGTGELFF. The CDR3 bases are TGTGCCAGTAGGAGTTCGGGGACAGGCACCGGGGAGCTGTTTTTT.

This clone has just one count. One junction end disagrees with the germline gene, perhaps due to a read error. The rearrangement links TRBV24-1 to TRBJ2-5; D might be TRBD1 (5 bases). Germline V gives CDR1 KGHDR, CDR2 SFDVKD. The length of the CDR3 is 15 residues. The CDR3 nucleotides read TGTGCCACCAGTGGTTTGACAGCAGGGCAAGAGACCCAGTACTTC. Protein product: CATSGLTAGQETQYF.

As DNA, the CDR3 is TGCGCCAGCAGCCCCCCGGACAGGGAAGGGCTAAAGCAGTACTTC. Protein product: CASSPPDREGLKQYF. The rearrangement uses TRBV5-1 and TRBJ2-7; 8 bases match TRBD1. The germline V gene encodes CDR1 SGHRS and CDR2 YFSETQ. This CDR3 is built from 15 residues. V dropped 4 bases and J dropped 8; count of bases not matched to a gene: 14.

This clone was counted a few times. J is TRBJ2-1 and V is TRBV5-4, with 11 positions matching TRBD2. Germline lookup yields CDR1 SGHNT and CDR2 YYREEE (reference sequence). This CDR3 contains 15 residues. With V trimmed by 2 bases and J by 9 bases, 7 bases remained unmatched. The CDR3 reads CASSLDLTSGSEQFF. The CDR3 DNA reads as TGTGCCAGCAGCTTAGACCTAACTAGCGGGAGTGAGCAGTTCTTC.

This clone appeared once. The chain uses TRBV7-2 and TRBJ2-7; D gene uncertain. CDR1 is SGHTA and CDR2 is FQGNSA in the germline V gene. This CDR3 has 13 amino acids. With 1 base removed from V and 4 bases from J, the gap between germline ends came to 8 bases. The DNA for the CDR3 is TGTGCCAGCAGCTTAGACTGGGGTTACGAGCAGTACTTC. Protein: CASSLDWGYEQYF.

The chain employs TRBV4-1 and TRBJ2-2; no firm D call. The CDR3 extends over 17 amino acids. Germline loops: CDR1 MGHRA, CDR2 YSYEKL. Trimming took off 1 base at V and 1 base at J, with 13 bases between the two ends. CDR3 in DNA: TGCGCCAGCAGCCAAGCTTCGCCGGGCCTGAACACCGGGGAGCTGTTTTTT. Amino acid sequence: CASSQASPGLNTGELFF.

V usage is TRBV5-1 and J usage is TRBJ1-1; TRBD1 matches 8 bases. The CDR3 has 14 residues. V shed 3 bases and J 1 base; nucleotides not matched to a gene: 2. The germline gives CDR1 SGHRS, CDR2 YFSETQ. This CDR3 is CASSSGTGNTEAFF. The DNA for the CDR3 is TGCGCCAGCAGCTCGGGGACAGGGAACACTGAAGCTTTCTTT. The full variable domain, with the rest looked up from reference TRBV5-1 and TRBJ1-1, is KAGVTQTPRYLIKTRGQQVTLSCSPISGHRSVSWYQQTPGQGLQFLFEYFSETQRNKGNFPGRFSGRQFSNSRSEMNVSTLELGDSALYLCASSSGTGNTEAFFGQGTRLTVV.

The chain carries TRBV6-5 and TRBJ1-4, with a tentative D call TRBD1 (5 bases). With 7 bases removed from V and 6 bases from J, the gap between germline ends came to 15 bases. This CDR3 has 14 amino acids. CDR1 MNHEY and CDR2 SVGAGI come from the germline V gene. DNA for the CDR3: TGTGCCAGCATCGCAGGAACGGGGGATGAAAAACTGTTTTTT. Translating it yields CASIAGTGDEKLFF.

This chain links TRBV24-1 with TRBJ1-2; possible D gene TRBD1, 5 bases. Germline CDR1 KGHDR, CDR2 SFDVKD. The CDR3 contains 12 residues. The V end lost 1 base, the J end lost 14 bases, and 13 bases lay between the germline ends. The CDR3 bases are TGTGCCACCAGTGATTTAGGCAGGGCTTATACCTTC. Translating it yields CATSDLGRAYTF.